The 9 T cell receptor beta chains below were found in one sample sequenced in a study of T cells in Graves' hyperthyroidism and ophthalmopathy (dated 2019 in TCRdb). Library generation was performed with multiplex PCR. The sequencing machine was an Illumina HiSeq 2000. Amplification of TCR beta CDR3 regions was carried out from RNA transcripts. The TCR CDR3 was subjected to a first round of RT-PCR using the HTBI primer set and the Qiagen OneStep RT-PCR kit. TCRdb passed the public sequencing reads through fastp at Q25 and MiXCR, retaining productive beta sequences. Rows are unified per CDR3 protein, each entry keeping the most common DNA and genes. The sample yields hundreds of thousands of distinct CDR3 sequences; about 45% were counted once. Less than 9% of the sample is in the top ten clones. The specimen was peripheral blood or thyroid tissue (not recorded which). These receptors were taken from an adult man with Graves' disease, either hyperthyroidism or ophthalmopathy (not recorded which).

This clonotype was picked up many times. The chain links TRBV12-3 or TRBV12-4 to TRBJ1-6, with D unclear. The CDR3 covers 13 residues. V was pared by 0 bases and J by 9 bases, with 6 bases between. CDR3: CASSLALTSPLHF. The CDR3 nucleotides are TGTGCCAGCAGTTTAGCGCTTACTTCACCCCTCCACTTT.

V usage is TRBV9 and J usage is TRBJ2-5; TRBD2 might be the D (6 bases). Germline V lookup: CDR1 SGDLS, CDR2 YYNGEE. The CDR3 is 13 amino acids. Trimming left V 5 bases short and J 4 bases short, with 12 bases between. In DNA, the CDR3 is TGTGCCAGCAGTGCCGGGGGTGCAGAGACCCAGTACTTC. It translates to CASSAGGAETQYF. Full variable domain (rest looked up from reference TRBV9 and TRBJ2-5): DSGVTQTPKHLITATGQRVTLRCSPRSGDLSVYWYQQSLDQGLQFLIQYYNGEERAKGNILERFSAQQFPDLHSELNLSSLELGDSALYFCASSAGGAETQYFGPGTRLLVL.

This clonotype was counted only a few times. This chain connects TRBV6-5 to TRBJ1-1, with 11 bases that match TRBD1. J was trimmed by 4 bases and V by 1 base; bases with no gene match: 2. This CDR3 is 15 amino acids long. Germline assignment: CDR1 MNHEY and CDR2 SVGAGI. CDR3 sequence (DNA): TGTGCCAGCAGTTACTTGGGGACAGGGGGCACTGAAGCTTTCTTT. Encoded protein: CASSYLGTGGTEAFF.

This clonotype was observed once. One junction end disagrees with the germline gene, perhaps due to a read error. The J gene is TRBJ1-4, the V gene TRBV25-1, with D unresolved. Germline loops: CDR1 MGHDK, CDR2 SYGVNS. The CDR3 runs to 16 residues. CDR3 nucleotides: TGTGCTAGCAGTTTATCGTTCGGATCCGTGAGGGAAAAACTGTTTTTT. It specifies CASSLSFGSVREKLFF.

V usage is TRBV20-1 and J usage is TRBJ2-5; no clear D. Germline loops: CDR1 DFQATT, CDR2 SNEGSKA (reference sequence). With 2 bases removed from V and 5 bases from J, the gap between germline ends came to 6 bases. The CDR3 has 11 residues. The CDR3 sequence: CSARLSETQYF. In DNA form, the CDR3 reads TGCAGTGCTAGACTTAGCGAGACCCAGTACTTC.

The chain couples TRBV2 to TRBJ2-7; the match to TRBD1 covers 11 bases. J lost 2 bases, V lost 7 bases, and 4 bases had no gene match. CDR3 length: 14 residues. Per the germline V gene, CDR1 is SNHLY and CDR2 is FYNNEI. In nucleotides, the CDR3 is TGTGCCAGCAAAGGACAGGGGGCGGCCTACGAGCAGTACTTC. It translates to CASKGQGAAYEQYF.

This clonotype was detected only a few times. The chain recombines TRBV7-2 with TRBJ2-2; TRBD2 is a possible D gene (6 bases). The germline V and J ends were trimmed by 5 bases and 1 base, with 11 bases remaining between them. Germline V gene data show CDR1 as SGHTA and CDR2 as FQGNSA. This CDR3 contains 15 residues. Here the CDR3 reads CASSPRDWNTGELFF. DNA for the CDR3: TGTGCCAGCAGCCCACGGGACTGGAACACCGGGGAGCTGTTTTTT.

This clonotype showed up just a few times. The V gene is TRBV20-1, the J gene TRBJ1-1, with a tentative D call TRBD1 (5 bases). Germline CDR1 is DFQATT and CDR2 is SNEGSKA (reference sequence). V was shortened by 2 bases and J by 10 bases, with 11 bases between the two germline ends. CDR3 length equals 11 residues. For the CDR3, the DNA is TGCAGTGCTAGACTGGGAGGGACAGCTTTCTTT. It codes for CSARLGGTAFF.

J is TRBJ1-1 and V is TRBV29-1; D remains unclear. CDR1 SQVTM and CDR2 ANQGSEA come from the germline V gene. This CDR3 is built from 11 residues. V lost 8 bases to trimming and J lost 4 bases, with 11 bases between them. The CDR3 loop reads CSLVYSTEAFF. The DNA of the CDR3 is TGCAGCTTAGTGTACAGCACTGAAGCTTTCTTT.